This T cell receptor (beta chain) was sequenced in a study of T cells in Graves' hyperthyroidism and ophthalmopathy. Study findings and constraints: Appearing also in blood were most of the thyroid clonotypes expanded above 0.001. Model-based prediction identified ophthalmopathy a median 6.5 months prior to its onset.

For this clonotype: Its antigen is currently unknown.

Amplified TCR beta CDR3 regions derived from RNA transcripts. When the TCR CDR3 underwent first-round RT-PCR, the HTBI primer set was used. TCRdb re-derived calls from the multiplex PCR reads in MiXCR, one entry per CDR3 protein. This sample carries 500,000 to 800,000 distinct CDR3 sequences, 45% of them seen once, and the ten largest clones take roughly 7.2%. Patients were excluded for uncontrolled infection, other autoimmune disease, pregnancy or lactation. Clinical symptoms, serum thyroxine, TRAb, thyroid ultrasound and orbital computed tomography informed diagnoses. Trimming shortened V by 3 bases and J by 5 bases, and 6 bases separated the two germline ends. The CDR3 is 11 residues long. CDR1 is DFQATT and CDR2 is SNEGSKA in the germline V gene (reference sequence).

This chain uses TRBV20-1 with TRBJ2-3, with no clear D. The sample comprised peripheral blood or thyroid tissue (not recorded which). The receptor was derived from an adult man with Graves' disease, either hyperthyroidism or ophthalmopathy (not recorded which). DNA for the CDR3: TGCAGTGCTAGCCACAGAGATACGCAGTATTTT. Residues: CSASHRDTQYF.